Presented here are 20 T cell receptor beta chains from one specimen sequenced in a study of cytomegalovirus exposure and HLA in healthy donors (dated by TCRdb to the late 2010s). The library was obtained by the immunoSEQ multiplex PCR assay. For the multiplex PCR, a mixture combining 60 forward primers for TCR Vbeta segments and 13 reverse primers for TCR Jbeta segments was used. This immuneACCESS table, as held by TCRdb, lists in-frame sequences with V and J called but not all clones. Of the missing ones, under half trace to an unresolved V gene in checked studies; the others have no known cause. The sample table holds some 150,000 clones, of which around four fifths were seen once. The ten most abundant clones make up over 1% of the sample. The specimen sequenced was PBMCs. The receptors were gathered from a woman in her fifties or sixties in good health and CMV-seronegative.

The chain recombines TRBV15 with TRBJ2-7; D gene ambiguous. The germline V gene has CDR1 LNHNV and CDR2 YYDKDF (reference sequence). The ends were cut back, 2 bases at V and 0 bases at J, with 17 bases in the middle. The CDR3 has 17 residues. CDR3 residues: CATSRTAGISISYEQYF. The CDR3 bases are TGTGCCACCAGCAGAACGGCAGGAATATCCATCTCCTACGAGCAGTACTTC. The whole variable domain, remainder taken from reference TRBV15 and TRBJ2-7, is DAMVIQNPRYQVTQFGKPVTLSCSQTLNHNVMYWYQQKSSQAPKLLFHYYDKDFNNEADTPDNFQSRRPNTSFCFLDIRSPGLGDTAMYLCATSRTAGISISYEQYFGPGTRLTVT.

CDR3 amino acids: CASSLVPGITEAFF. The CDR3 nucleotides read TGTGCCAGCAGCTTAGTACCAGGAATCACTGAAGCTTTCTTT. The V call is TRBV11-2, the J call TRBJ1-1, with D unclear. Per germline, CDR1 SGHAT and CDR2 FQNNGV. The CDR3 is 14 residues long. Trimming left V 1 base short and J 4 bases short, with 10 bases between.

The chain uses TRBV9 and TRBJ2-2, with 7 bases identical to TRBD1. The CDR3 runs 18 residues. V trimming: 2 bases; J trimming: 0 bases; junction bases outside the gene matches: 10. Germline assignment: CDR1 SGDLS and CDR2 YYNGEE. Here the CDR3 reads CASSVPGQSVPNTGELFF. DNA of the CDR3: TGTGCCAGCAGCGTTCCGGGACAGTCCGTCCCGAACACCGGGGAGCTGTTTTTT. The entire variable domain, with the rest obtained from reference TRBV9 and TRBJ2-2, is as follows: DSGVTQTPKHLITATGQRVTLRCSPRSGDLSVYWYQQSLDQGLQFLIQYYNGEERAKGNILERFSAQQFPDLHSELNLSSLELGDSALYFCASSVPGQSVPNTGELFFGEGSRLTVL.

The rearrangement uses TRBV5-4 and TRBJ1-2, with 10 bases lining up with TRBD1. The CDR3 runs to 15 residues. Germline assignment: CDR1 SGHNT and CDR2 YYREEE (reference sequence). V trimming: 5 bases; J trimming: 7 bases; junction bases outside the gene matches: 11. The CDR3 spells CASRAPGQGFFGYTF. The CDR3 bases are TGTGCCAGCAGAGCACCGGGACAGGGGTTTTTTGGCTACACCTTC.

This clone occurred once. This chain uses TRBV25-1 with TRBJ1-5; 7 bases are shared with TRBD1. The CDR3 consists of 14 residues. Germline V gives CDR1 MGHDK, CDR2 SYGVNS. J gave up 9 bases and V 6 bases, and 11 bases lay outside the gene matches. CDR3 DNA: TGTGCCAGCAGCTCTGACAGGGCCCACTGGCCCCAGCATTTT. As protein: CASSSDRAHWPQHF.

The chain is built from TRBV30 and TRBJ2-7; 9 nucleotides line up with TRBD2. From germline, CDR1 is GTSNPN and CDR2 SVGIG (reference sequence). The ends lost 1 base at V and 10 bases at J; junction bases unmatched: 8. The CDR3 spans 13 residues. Written as DNA, the CDR3 is TGTGCCTGGAGTGCCCAGGGGGGACTAGCTCAGTACTTC. This gives the protein CAWSAQGGLAQYF.

This clone was seen just once. The chain carries TRBV25-1 and TRBJ2-5; 9 bases fit TRBD1. Germline V gene sequence: CDR1 MGHDK, CDR2 SYGVNS. Trimming cost V 2 bases and J 4 bases; bases outside gene matches: 5. This CDR3 region has 15 residues. The CDR3 DNA reads as TGTGCCAGCAGTGAACCCTACAGGGGGCGAGAGACCCAGTACTTC. Translated, it gives CASSEPYRGRETQYF.

The chain employs TRBV4-2 and TRBJ2-3, with D hard to call. Germline V gives CDR1 LGHNA, CDR2 YNFKEQ. CDR3 length: 14 amino acids. Trimming shortened V by 0 bases and J by 3 bases, and 7 bases separated the two germline ends. The CDR3 loop is CASSQDSRTDTQYF. The CDR3 nucleotides read TGTGCCAGCAGCCAAGATTCCCGTACAGATACGCAGTATTTT.

The rearrangement joins TRBV25-1 to TRBJ2-3; TRBD2 aligns across 10 bases. The CDR3 spans 16 residues. V was clipped by 1 base and J by 6 bases; unmatched bases: 7. Germline CDR1 MGHDK, CDR2 SYGVNS. The CDR3 region has the DNA TGTGCCAGCAGTGAATTAAGCGGGAGGGTCGGCGATACGCAGTATTTT. Protein product: CASSELSGRVGDTQYF. Looking up the rest from reference TRBV25-1 and TRBJ2-3 gives the full variable domain: EADIYQTPRYLVIGTGKKITLECSQTMGHDKMYWYQQDPGMELHLIHYSYGVNSTEKGDLSSESTVSRIRTEHFPLTLESARPSHTSQYLCASSELSGRVGDTQYFGPGTRLTVL.

The chain links TRBV9 to TRBJ1-6; 7 bases agree with TRBD1. V gave up 1 base and J gave up 6 bases; unmatched junction bases: 4. CDR3 size: 15 residues. Germline CDR1 and CDR2: SGDLS and YYNGEE. The CDR3 loop is CASSVSGQTNSPLHF. Here the CDR3 DNA reads TGTGCCAGCAGCGTATCGGGACAGACTAATTCACCCCTCCACTTT.

The chain employs TRBV9 and TRBJ2-1, with D perhaps TRBD2 (6 bases). In germline, CDR1 is SGDLS, CDR2 YYNGEE. The V gene lost 4 bases and the J gene lost 9 bases, with 23 bases spanning the gap. CDR3 size: 16 residues. The CDR3 nucleotides read TGTGCCAGCAGCTATCGGGACTCCCCGGGTAAAGGTGAGCAGTTCTTC. Its translation is CASSYRDSPGKGEQFF.

The V call is TRBV29-1, the J call TRBJ2-5; perhaps TRBD1 as D (5 bases). The CDR3 length is 13 residues. Germline V gene data show CDR1 as SQVTM and CDR2 as ANQGSEA. Trimming took 3 bases from V and 5 from J, leaving 13 bases between them. CDR3 region: CSVEKGARETQYF. The DNA of the CDR3 is TGCAGCGTTGAGAAAGGGGCGCGGGAGACCCAGTACTTC.

The chain recombines TRBV28 with TRBJ1-1; D is ambiguous. Trimming took 7 bases from V and 4 from J, leaving 13 bases between them. The germline CDR1 and CDR2 sequences are MDHEN and SYDVKM. The CDR3 consists of 13 residues. The CDR3 bases are TGTGCCAGCATGGAGGCGGCGGGCACTGAAGCTTTCTTT. Translated, it gives CASMEAAGTEAFF. Based on the CDR3 plus reference TRBV28 and TRBJ1-1, the full variable domain is DVKVTQSSRYLVKRTGEKVFLECVQDMDHENMFWYRQDPGLGLRLIYFSYDVKMKEKGDIPEGYSVSREKKERFSLILESASTNQTSMYLCASMEAAGTEAFFGQGTRLTVV.

This rearrangement joins TRBV19 to TRBJ2-7; tentative D call: TRBD1 (6 bases). This CDR3 comprises 15 residues. Germline V lookup: CDR1 LNHDA, CDR2 SQIVND (reference sequence). V lost 3 bases and J lost 1, with 13 bases in between. DNA for the CDR3: TGTGCCAGTAGTATTTATTCGGACAGTTCCTACGAGCAGTACTTC. It encodes CASSIYSDSSYEQYF.

This clone was counted between two and nine times. V and J are TRBV5-1 and TRBJ1-1, with D hard to call. The CDR3 is made up of 14 amino acids. V lost 5 bases and J 3 bases, leaving 14 bases between the germline ends. The germline CDR1 and CDR2 sequences are SGHRS and YFSETQ. CDR3 nucleotides: TGCGCCAGCAGTATACAAAGGCGGGACACTGAAGCTTTCTTT. Translation: CASSIQRRDTEAFF. Combining the CDR3 with reference TRBV5-1 and TRBJ1-1 gives the whole variable domain KAGVTQTPRYLIKTRGQQVTLSCSPISGHRSVSWYQQTPGQGLQFLFEYFSETQRNKGNFPGRFSGRQFSNSRSEMNVSTLELGDSALYLCASSIQRRDTEAFFGQGTRLTVV.

J is TRBJ2-1 and V is TRBV28, with a possible D match to TRBD2 (5 bases). The V gene lost 5 bases and the J gene lost 3 bases, with 11 bases spanning the gap. Germline CDR1 MDHEN, CDR2 SYDVKM. The CDR3 totals 14 residues. The CDR3 sequence: CASSLAGNYNEQFF. CDR3 in DNA: TGTGCCAGCAGTCTAGCCGGGAACTACAATGAGCAGTTCTTC.

The gene calls are TRBV7-8 and TRBJ2-1, with D perhaps TRBD2 (6 bases). Trimming pared 5 bases from V and 9 bases from J, leaving 14 bases between. The germline V gene encodes CDR1 SGHVS and CDR2 FQNEAQ. The CDR3 runs to 13 residues. The CDR3 here is CASSNSKGGEQFF. In nucleotides, the CDR3 is TGTGCCAGCAGCAACTCAAAGGGAGGTGAGCAGTTCTTC.

The chain carries TRBV19 and TRBJ1-4; no clear D. Germline values: CDR1 LNHDA, CDR2 SQIVND (reference sequence). The CDR3 totals 14 residues. Deletions cut 4 bases from V and 0 bases from J, with 6 bases between. In DNA form, the CDR3 reads TGTGCCAGTAGTACGAGGTCAACTAATGAAAAACTGTTTTTT. It codes for CASSTRSTNEKLFF.

This clone was found a few times. The rearrangement joins TRBV4-3 to TRBJ1-2; 11 bases fit TRBD1. Germline CDR1 LGHNA, CDR2 YSLEER. The V segment lost 0 bases and the J segment 6 bases; nucleotides outside the gene matches: 15. The CDR3 length is 19 residues. CDR3 nucleotides: TGCGCCAGCAGCCAAGATCATGAAGGGACAGGGGGAGTTCTAAATGGCTACACCTTC. This codes for CASSQDHEGTGGVLNGYTF.

V gene TRBV19 combines with J gene TRBJ2-7; 8 bases line up with TRBD2. CDR1 is LNHDA, CDR2 SQIVND, per germline (reference sequence). CDR3 length equals 13 residues. The CDR3 bases are TGTGTCAGCCGTGGGCTAGCGGGTTACGAGCAGTACTTC. This encodes CVSRGLAGYEQYF. Based on the CDR3 plus reference TRBV19 and TRBJ2-7, the full variable domain is DGGITQSPKYLFRKEGQNVTLSCEQNLNHDAMYWYRQDPGQGLRLIYYSQIVNDFQKGDIAEGYSVSREKKESFPLTVTSAQKNPTAFYLCVSRGLAGYEQYFGPGTRLTVT.